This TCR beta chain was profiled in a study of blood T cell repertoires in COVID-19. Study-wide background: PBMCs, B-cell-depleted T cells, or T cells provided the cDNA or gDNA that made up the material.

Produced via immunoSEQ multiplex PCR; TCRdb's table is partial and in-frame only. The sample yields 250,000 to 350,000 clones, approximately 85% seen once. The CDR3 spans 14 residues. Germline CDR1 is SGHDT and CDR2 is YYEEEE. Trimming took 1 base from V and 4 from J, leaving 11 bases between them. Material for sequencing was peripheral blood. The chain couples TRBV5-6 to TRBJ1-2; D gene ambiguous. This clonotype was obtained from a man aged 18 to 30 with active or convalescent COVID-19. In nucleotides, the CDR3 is TGTGCCAGCAGCTTGCTCTGGTGGGCCTATGGCTACACCTTC. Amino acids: CASSLLWWAYGYTF.